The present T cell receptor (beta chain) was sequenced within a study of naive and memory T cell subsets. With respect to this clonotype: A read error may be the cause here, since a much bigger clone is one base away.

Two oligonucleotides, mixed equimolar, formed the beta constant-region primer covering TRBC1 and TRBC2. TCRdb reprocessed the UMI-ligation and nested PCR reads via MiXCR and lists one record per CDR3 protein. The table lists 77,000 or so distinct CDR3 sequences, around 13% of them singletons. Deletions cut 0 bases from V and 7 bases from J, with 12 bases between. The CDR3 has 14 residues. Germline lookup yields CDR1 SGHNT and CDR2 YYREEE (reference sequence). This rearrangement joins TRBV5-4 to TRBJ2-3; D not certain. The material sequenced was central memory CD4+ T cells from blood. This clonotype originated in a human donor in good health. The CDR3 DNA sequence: TGTGCCAGCAGCTTGGCCAGCGCCCCCAATACGCAGTATTTT. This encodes CASSLASAPNTQYF.